The clone carrying this TCR beta chain was seen only a few times. Its cognate antigen is unknown. These data originate in a study of vaccination effects on CD4 cells after COVID-19. Turning to the study itself: In the ViraFEST assay, antigen-specific CD4+ clonotypes were identified by expansion after peptide-pool stimulation. Post-vaccine sampling took place a median of 72 days after the second dose.

TCRdb's table, derived via immunoSEQ multiplex PCR, lists solely in-frame clones and lacks some. The table shows about 40,000 clones, with around 66% occurring only once. Following an approximately 9-day culture, CD4+ T cells were purified. Each person got two doses of an mRNA SARS-CoV-2 vaccine, BNT162b2 or mRNA-1273. Negative nucleocapsid antibody tests before and after vaccination confirmed no previous SARS-CoV-2 infection. V lost 1 base, J lost 7 bases, and 16 bases lay in between. Germline lookup yields CDR1 SEHNR and CDR2 FQNEAQ (reference sequence). The CDR3 runs to 16 residues. Study observations and caveats: The authors studied few convalescent patients and collected no early post-infection timepoints.

This sequence joins TRBV7-9 and TRBJ1-4; D is ambiguous. This receptor was identified in a human donor who received a COVID-19 vaccine. The material was CD4+ T cells from PBMCs cultured without peptide, obtained after COVID-19 vaccination. The CDR3 DNA sequence: TGTGCCAGCAGCTTAGGTCGGAACACCGAACGTGAAAAACTGTTTTTT. Protein product: CASSLGRNTEREKLFF. The full variable domain, completed using reference TRBV7-9 and TRBJ1-4, is DTGVSQNPRHKITKRGQNVTFRCDPISEHNRLYWYRQTLGQGPEFLTYFQNEAQLEKSRLLSDRFSAERPKGSFSTLEIQRTEQGDSAMYLCASSLGRNTEREKLFFGSGTQLSVL.